Sequencing of this T cell receptor (beta chain) was carried out in a study of CD8+ T cells in alopecia areata. Study-wide results and caveats: Scalp specimens additionally yield sequences from normal skin's resident alphabeta T cells. Lesional scalp, notably in alopecia totalis/universalis, had clonality above that of normal scalp.

T lymphocytes (CD4+ and CD8+) were sorted from PBMCs. cDNA serving as the sequencing template came from extracted, reverse transcribed RNA. Clones were read by immunoSEQ multiplex PCR, and TCRdb kept only the in-frame ones, dropping some. This table has 150,000 or so clones, roughly 60% appearing once. This CDR3 has 16 amino acids. Germline values: CDR1 SGHVS, CDR2 FNYEAQ. With 5 bases clipped from V and 2 bases from J, the junction kept 5 bases outside the gene matches. As regards this clone: Its target is not known.

The genes are TRBV7-6 and TRBJ2-3, with 12 positions matching TRBD2. This TCR was recovered from a human donor in good health. Sequences were obtained from CD4+ T cells sorted from blood. This chain's CDR3 is CASSPRLAGATDTQYF. CDR3 DNA: TGTGCCAGCAGCCCCCGACTAGCGGGAGCCACAGATACGCAGTATTTT. The whole variable domain, filled in from reference TRBV7-6 and TRBJ2-3, reads GAGVSQSPRYKVTKRGQDVALRCDPISGHVSLYWYRQALGQGPEFLTYFNYEAQQDKSGLPNDRFSAERPEGSISTLTIQRTEQRDSAMYRCASSPRLAGATDTQYFGPGTRLTVL.